This note documents a single TCR beta chain sequence. In this sample, this clone turned up once. What antigen it recognizes has not been identified. No base qualities exist here, and no much larger clone lies one base off it. The immunoSEQ Assay, a bias-controlled multiplex PCR, was used to amplify TCRbeta CDR3 regions from genomic DNA. In the paper's pipeline: Within the assay, amplification of reference gene primers was used to estimate how many nucleated cells each sample contained. Sequence reads were collapsed and filtered to measure the absolute abundance of every unique TCRbeta CDR3 rearrangement. For each sample, productive Simpson clonality was calculated as the square root of Simpson's diversity index over productive rearrangements. TCRdb's version of the immuneACCESS table is confined to in-frame rearrangements and falls short of the full clone set. An unresolved V gene accounts for under half of the shortfall where checked; the remainder is of unknown origin. V and J calls plus clone size are reproduced from that table; the DNA served to infer D and trimming. For this sample the table gives tens of thousands of clones, of which 80% to 90% were detected only once. The ten largest clonotypes hold more than 3% of the sample.

This sample was taken from a study of blood T cell repertoires in COVID-19 (dated by TCRdb to 2018 to 2021). Regarding the research as a whole: Samples covering the acute and convalescent phases of COVID-19 were provided by collaborators in the United States, Italy and Spain. The material from the prospective study consisted of cDNA or gDNA derived from T cells, B-cell-depleted T cells, or PBMCs. The dataset comprised deeply sampled blood TCRbeta repertoires from subjects exposed to, actively infected with, or recovered from COVID-19. The repertoires were released in a freely available public database meant as a resource for research on the immune response to SARS-CoV-2. The samples were drawn from two sources: the first 160 participants of the ongoing ImmuneRACE study, and 1,254 subjects contributed by 6 global collaborators. A de-identified subject ID, COVID-19 status, age in years and sex were almost always included in the sample metadata. Where HLA class I and class II types were available, the types were taken from metadata supplied by the sample provider, not from assay-based typing.

In Seattle, one collaborating source enrolled patients while the infection was active and tracked those patients longitudinally over the course of disease. Collaborating institutions collected whole blood in K2EDTA tubes following their own protocols. For TCRbeta analysis, collaborators shipped samples in one of three forms: frozen whole blood, isolated PBMCs, or DNA extracted from either of those sample types. V is cut by 0 bases and J by 7 bases, and the space between the germline ends is 10 bases. The CDR3, from cysteine to phenylalanine, totals 13 residues. The only DNA kept is the CDR3, 39 bases in frame from the first base. CDR1 and CDR2 (LGHNA, YNFKEQ) derive from the germline V gene. The research as a whole found: The amount of clinical and demographic metadata varied by source and participant and was provided uncurated.

The sample taken for sequencing was peripheral blood. This receptor chain uses TRBV4-2 and TRBJ2-7, with an unclear D gene assignment. This clonotype originated in a man in his forties with COVID-19, enrolled during active disease. CDR3 protein: CASSQDLRREQYF. The DNA is as follows: TGTGCCAGCAGCCAAGACCTCCGGCGGGAGCAGTACTTC.